One sample yielded the 25 T cell receptor beta chains listed below, sequenced in a study of patients and donors after allogeneic stem cell transplantation. TCRdb re-derived calls from the RT-PCR reads in MiXCR, one entry per CDR3 protein. Seen here are some 960,000 distinct CDR3 sequences, roughly 17% observed once, and the top ten hold roughly 6%. Material: blood, either unsorted or a sorted T cell fraction (not recorded which). These receptor sequences come from a human donor who was either an allogeneic HSCT recipient or a stem cell or donor lymphocyte infusion donor (not recorded which). It is not recorded whose cells these are; they may come from a transplant donor.

V gene TRBV21-1 combines with J gene TRBJ2-6. TRBV21-1 constitutes a pseudogene. The length of the CDR3 is 15 residues. The CDR3 sequence is CASSKDSSGANVLTF. In DNA form, the CDR3 reads TGTGCCAGCAGCAAAGACAGCTCTGGGGCCAACGTCCTGACTTTC.

The CDR3 spells CASSEYITSGGTDTQYF. The CDR3 DNA reads TGTGCCAGCAGTGAATATATAACTAGCGGGGGCACAGATACGCAGTATTTT. This chain joins TRBV25-1 and TRBJ2-3; 10 nucleotides agree with TRBD2. J lost 1 base, V lost 0 bases, and 4 bases had no gene match. CDR3 length: 17 residues. The germline V gene has CDR1 MGHDK and CDR2 SYGVNS.

The rearrangement links TRBV24-1 to TRBJ2-7; a weak D match, TRBD1 (6 bases). V lost 3 bases, J lost 0 bases, and 11 bases lay in between. The CDR3 is 15 residues long. Germline V CDR1 and CDR2: KGHDR, SFDVKD. For the CDR3, the DNA is TGTGCCACCAGTGATCCCAGACAGGCCTCCTACGAGCAGTACTTC. It encodes CATSDPRQASYEQYF.

The chain joins TRBV7-3 to TRBJ2-1; unclear D gene. V was trimmed by 2 bases and J by 5 bases, leaving 16 bases between them. The CDR3 consists of 16 residues. Germline CDR1 and CDR2: SGHTA and FQGTGA. For the CDR3, the DNA is TGTGCCAGCAGCTTATTTGCGCGGACGCTCGACAATGAGCAGTTCTTC. Translating gives CASSLFARTLDNEQFF.

This clonotype was seen a few times. This chain connects TRBV12-3 or TRBV12-4 to TRBJ2-7, with 7 bases that match TRBD1. V lost 4 bases to trimming and J lost 4 bases; unmatched junction nucleotides: 7. The CDR3 contains 14 residues. The CDR3 loop is CASSSSDRLYEQYF. Written as DNA, the CDR3 is TGTGCCAGCAGTTCCTCGGACAGGCTTTACGAGCAGTACTTC.

This clonotype was detected only a few times. Just one base apart from a much larger clone, this may be a read error. V and J are TRBV21-1 and TRBJ2-7. TRBV21-1 is a pseudogene locus. The CDR3 has 13 amino acids. Here the CDR3 reads CASSYREPYEQYF. The DNA for the CDR3 is TGTGCCAGCAGTTACAGGGAGCCCTACGAGCAGTACTTC.

This clonotype was seen a single time. This sequence joins TRBV5-6 and TRBJ1-1; the D is unclear. V lost 3 bases and J 11 bases, leaving 20 bases between the germline ends. The CDR3 covers 14 residues. CDR1 is SGHDT, CDR2 YYEEEE, per germline. CDR3 sequence (DNA): TGTGCCAGCAGCTCGAGGGAGAGAGTAAGAAGCGCTTTCTTT. This sequence encodes CASSSRERVRSAFF.

The genes are TRBV29-1 and TRBJ2-1; D is perhaps TRBD1 (6 bases). CDR1 is SQVTM, CDR2 ANQGSEA, per germline. Trimming cost V 7 bases and J 0 bases, with 7 bases left between them. The length of the CDR3 is 12 residues. CDR3 nucleotide sequence: TGCAGCGGGACAGTCTCCTACAATGAGCAGTTCTTC. It is translated as CSGTVSYNEQFF.

This clonotype has just a few counts. V is TRBV14 and J is TRBJ2-7, with 9 bases that match TRBD2. Germline CDR1 reads SGHDN; CDR2 reads FVKESK. CDR3 length equals 15 residues. V lost 5 bases to trimming and J lost 4 bases; unmatched junction nucleotides: 9. The CDR3 DNA is TGTGCCAGCAGCGCTACCGGGACTAGCAGATACGAGCAGTACTTC. Its protein product is CASSATGTSRYEQYF.

The rearrangement links TRBV19 to TRBJ2-4; D is perhaps TRBD2 (5 bases). Germline V gene data show CDR1 as LNHDA and CDR2 as SQIVND (reference sequence). The V gene lost 0 bases and the J gene lost 5 bases, with 11 bases spanning the gap. The CDR3 contains 15 residues. The CDR3 DNA reads TGTGCCAGTAGTATAGAGCCCGGGATACAAAACATTCAGTACTTC. Protein product: CASSIEPGIQNIQYF. Full variable domain (remainder filled in from reference TRBV19 and TRBJ2-4): DGGITQSPKYLFRKEGQNVTLSCEQNLNHDAMYWYRQDPGQGLRLIYYSQIVNDFQKGDIAEGYSVSREKKESFPLTVTSAQKNPTAFYLCASSIEPGIQNIQYFGAGTRLSVL.

This clonotype has more than one count but fewer than ten. CDR3 residues: CSARQGDRQPQHF. The CDR3 coding sequence is TGCAGTGCCAGACAGGGCGATAGGCAGCCCCAGCATTTT. The gene calls are TRBV20-1 and TRBJ1-5; 7 positions match TRBD1. The length of the CDR3 is 13 residues. V lost 6 bases, J lost 7 bases, and 9 bases stayed unmatched. Germline V gives CDR1 DFQATT, CDR2 SNEGSKA (reference sequence).

The chain combines TRBV20-1 with TRBJ2-7; D is possibly TRBD1 or TRBD2 (7 bases each). The CDR3 sequence is 16 residues long. The germline V gene encodes CDR1 DFQATT and CDR2 SNEGSKA (reference sequence). V lost 6 bases and J 2 bases, leaving 23 bases between the germline ends. The CDR3 nucleotides read TGCAGTGCAACTAGCAGGGGGAGGGATCGACCCTACGAGCAGTACTTC. This codes for CSATSRGRDRPYEQYF.

The chain links TRBV12-3 or TRBV12-4 to TRBJ2-7, with 8 bases lining up with TRBD1. This CDR3 contains 14 residues. Losses at the gene ends were 5 bases for V and 6 bases for J; bases not matched to a gene: 9. DNA for the CDR3: TGTGCCAGCAGTACACCAACACAGGGGGGCGAGCAGTACTTC. This sequence encodes CASSTPTQGGEQYF.

This clonotype has a handful of counts. The chain recombines TRBV6-1 with TRBJ1-6, with 9 bases lining up with TRBD1. Trimming took 7 bases from V and 5 from J; bases not matched to a gene: 15. Germline-derived CDR1 and CDR2 are MNHNS and SASEGT. The CDR3 consists of 18 residues. As DNA, the CDR3 is TGTGCCAGCACCAGGAACCCAGGACAGGGGACACATAATTCACCCCTCCACTTT. Protein sequence: CASTRNPGQGTHNSPLHF.

This chain uses TRBV19 with TRBJ2-7, with a tentative D call TRBD1 (6 bases). This CDR3 has 15 residues. Trimming removed 1 base at V and 7 bases at J, with 17 bases between. Germline V gene sequence: CDR1 LNHDA, CDR2 SQIVND (reference sequence). The CDR3, as DNA: TGTGCCAGTAGTATAGTGGGGGCAGGGGCGAGGGAGCAGTACTTC. Protein product: CASSIVGAGAREQYF.

The CDR3 DNA follows: TGCAGTGCTAGGGCGCGGGACCGATACAATGAGCAGTTCTTC. Protein product: CSARARDRYNEQFF. J is TRBJ2-1 and V is TRBV20-1; D is perhaps TRBD2 (6 bases). CDR3 length: 14 residues. CDR1 is DFQATT, CDR2 SNEGSKA, per germline (reference sequence). Trimming stripped 3 bases from V and 4 bases from J, with 13 bases between.

This clonotype was seen a handful of times. This chain joins TRBV7-9 and TRBJ2-2; possibly TRBD2 for D (5 bases). The germline V and J ends were trimmed by 6 bases and 7 bases, with 15 bases remaining between them. The germline CDR1 and CDR2 sequences are SEHNR and FQNEAQ (reference sequence). This CDR3 comprises 14 residues. CDR3: CASRLSSEGGELFF. In nucleotides, the CDR3 is TGTGCCAGCAGGCTCAGTAGCGAAGGCGGGGAGCTGTTTTTT.

This chain uses TRBV6-5 with TRBJ2-7, with 8 bases matching TRBD1. V lost 4 bases to trimming and J lost 2 bases; unmatched junction nucleotides: 16. The length of the CDR3 is 18 residues. CDR1 is MNHEY, CDR2 SVGAGI, per germline. The CDR3 sequence: CASSLSRTGWGLTYEQYF. The CDR3 coding sequence is TGTGCCAGCAGTTTGTCCCGGACAGGGTGGGGATTGACCTACGAGCAGTACTTC.

The V gene is TRBV3-1, the J gene TRBJ1-2, with 7 bases identical to TRBD1. From germline, CDR1 is LGHDT and CDR2 YNNKEL (reference sequence). The CDR3 extends over 18 amino acids. V trimming: 2 bases; J trimming: 4 bases; junction bases outside the gene matches: 16. DNA of the CDR3: TGTGCCAGCAGCCAACTTTTTAAGGCTGACAGGGATTTCTATGGCTACACCTTC. It codes for CASSQLFKADRDFYGYTF.

The gene calls are TRBV5-1 and TRBJ2-1; TRBD2 agrees at 7 bases. V was pared by 4 bases and J by 7 bases, with 11 bases of the junction left unmatched. The CDR3 length is 15 residues. CDR1 and CDR2 from the germline V gene are SGHRS and YFSETQ. CDR3 nucleotides: TGCGCCAGCAGCGCCCGAACACCCGGGGGGAATGAGCAGTTCTTC. Its translation is CASSARTPGGNEQFF.

The chain combines TRBV18 with TRBJ2-3, with 9 bases that match TRBD1. There are 15 residues in the CDR3. The ends lost 5 bases at V and 4 bases at J; junction bases unmatched: 7. Germline-derived CDR1 and CDR2 are KGHSH and LQKENI. The CDR3 protein is CASSNGQGQADTQYF. In DNA, the CDR3 is TGTGCCAGCTCAAATGGACAGGGGCAGGCAGATACGCAGTATTTT.

This clonotype appeared many times. The rearrangement links TRBV20-1 to TRBJ1-1; D is perhaps TRBD1 (6 bases). The germline CDR1 and CDR2 sequences are DFQATT and SNEGSKA (reference sequence). The V end lost 4 bases, the J end lost 5 bases, and 8 bases lay between the germline ends. The CDR3 runs to 11 residues. In DNA, the CDR3 is TGCAGTGCTACAGGGGTTACTGAAGCTTTCTTT. Protein: CSATGVTEAFF.

This clonotype has only a few counts. The CDR3 DNA follows: TGCAGCTCCCTGGGGGGGACAGGGGGTGAGACCCAGTACTTC. As protein: CSSLGGTGGETQYF. The chain employs TRBV29-1 and TRBJ2-5; 11 nucleotides line up with TRBD1. This CDR3 is built from 14 residues. The germline gives CDR1 SQVTM, CDR2 ANQGSEA. The ends lost 8 bases at V and 5 bases at J; junction bases unmatched: 10.

The chain employs TRBV4-2 and TRBJ2-1; D is unclear. This CDR3 comprises 12 residues. The V end was cut by 0 bases, the J end by 9 bases, with 6 bases between. Germline V gene lookup returns CDR1 LGHNA and CDR2 YNFKEQ. As DNA, the CDR3 is TGTGCCAGCAGCCAAGATAGCAGTGAGCAGTTCTTC. It encodes CASSQDSSEQFF.

This chain uses TRBV2 with TRBJ2-1, with D perhaps matching TRBD1 (5 bases). Per germline, CDR1 SNHLY and CDR2 FYNNEI. This CDR3 comprises 13 residues. Trimming pared 6 bases from V and 3 bases from J, leaving 9 bases between. This CDR3 is CASRKGIYNEQFF. The DNA for the CDR3 is TGTGCCAGCAGGAAGGGGATCTACAATGAGCAGTTCTTC.